Listed here are 19 T cell receptor beta chains from one sample, sequenced in a study of blood T cell repertoires in COVID-19. Here immunoSEQ multiplex PCR was the method, and the copy in TCRdb shows in-frame clones only, minus some. The sample has 200,000 or so clones; 70% to 90% are singletons. Source material: peripheral blood. These receptors were taken from a woman of 80 years or more with acute or convalescent COVID-19.

V is TRBV30 and J is TRBJ2-1, with 15 bases fitting TRBD2. The CDR3 sequence is 15 residues long. After removal of 6 bases from V and 5 bases from J, the junction contained 5 bases not matched to a gene. Germline V gene data show CDR1 as GTSNPN and CDR2 as SVGIG (reference sequence). In DNA, the CDR3 is TGTGCCTGCCGGACTAGCGGGAGGGAAAACAATGAGCAGTTCTTC. It is translated as CACRTSGRENNEQFF.

The J gene is TRBJ2-1, the V gene TRBV25-1; TRBD2 is a possible D gene (6 bases). In germline, CDR1 is MGHDK, CDR2 SYGVNS. The CDR3 contains 15 residues. The V end was cut by 3 bases, the J end by 7 bases, with 16 bases between. DNA for the CDR3: TGTGCCAGCAGTGAGTCGGGACTTAGGGCGAATGAGCAGTTCTTC. It codes for CASSESGLRANEQFF. Combining the CDR3 with reference TRBV25-1 and TRBJ2-1 gives the whole variable domain EADIYQTPRYLVIGTGKKITLECSQTMGHDKMYWYQQDPGMELHLIHYSYGVNSTEKGDLSSESTVSRIRTEHFPLTLESARPSHTSQYLCASSESGLRANEQFFGPGTRLTVL.

The chain has TRBV15 and TRBJ2-7, with 8 bases lining up with TRBD2. V gave up 1 base and J gave up 3 bases; unmatched junction bases: 5. This CDR3 has 15 amino acids. CDR1 and CDR2 from the germline V gene are LNHNV and YYDKDF (reference sequence). The CDR3 spells CATSRGRGGSYEQYF. The CDR3 coding sequence is TGTGCCACCAGCAGAGGCCGGGGGGGGAGCTACGAGCAGTACTTC. Looking up the rest from reference TRBV15 and TRBJ2-7 gives the full variable domain: DAMVIQNPRYQVTQFGKPVTLSCSQTLNHNVMYWYQQKSSQAPKLLFHYYDKDFNNEADTPDNFQSRRPNTSFCFLDIRSPGLGDTAMYLCATSRGRGGSYEQYFGPGTRLTVT.

The rearrangement joins TRBV30 to TRBJ2-7, with 10 bases identical to TRBD2. Germline CDR1 reads GTSNPN; CDR2 reads SVGIG (reference sequence). The CDR3 loop spans 15 amino acids. With V trimmed by 8 bases and J by 1 base, 11 bases remained unmatched. For the CDR3, the DNA is TGTGCCCTCAGGTCCCTGACTAGCGGGTCCTACGAGCAGTACTTC. It codes for CALRSLTSGSYEQYF.

V usage is TRBV27 and J usage is TRBJ1-2; D is undetermined. The CDR3 has 13 residues. Trimming stripped 2 bases from V and 4 bases from J, with 8 bases between. From germline, CDR1 is MNHEY and CDR2 SMNVEV (reference sequence). The CDR3: CASSLSVRYGYTF. The CDR3 nucleotides read TGTGCCAGCAGTTTAAGCGTACGCTATGGCTACACCTTC.

The J gene is TRBJ2-1, the V gene TRBV7-2; TRBD2 aligns across 7 bases. The length of the CDR3 is 16 residues. The J segment lost 3 bases and the V segment lost 1 base, leaving 6 bases of the junction unmatched. Germline V gene sequence: CDR1 SGHTA, CDR2 FQGNSA. The DNA for the CDR3 is TGTGCCAGCAGCTTAGATTTAGCGGGCCGCTACAATGAGCAGTTCTTC. The encoded protein is CASSLDLAGRYNEQFF.

This chain joins TRBV3-1 (or the pseudogene TRBV3-2) and TRBJ1-6; 10 bases match TRBD1. V gave up 3 bases and J gave up 9 bases; unmatched junction bases: 11. The CDR3 spans 17 residues. Per germline, CDR1 LGHDT and CDR2 YNNKEL (reference sequence). CDR3 coding DNA: TGTGCCAGCAGCCAGCTCACCGGGACAGGGGAACGTTCACCCCTCCACTTT. It yields the protein CASSQLTGTGERSPLHF.

The rearrangement joins TRBV2 to TRBJ1-1; D ambiguous. V was clipped by 5 bases and J by 1 base, with 8 bases between them. This CDR3 contains 13 residues. The germline gives CDR1 SNHLY, CDR2 FYNNEI. The CDR3 protein is CASSKQRNTEAFF. DNA of the CDR3: TGTGCCAGCAGTAAACAGAGGAACACTGAAGCTTTCTTT.

This chain uses TRBV10-3 with TRBJ2-2; D gene unclear. Trimming left V 6 bases short and J 5 bases short, with 7 bases between. Per germline, CDR1 ENHRY and CDR2 SYGVKD. CDR3 length: 12 residues. This CDR3 reads CAIRGVTGELFF. DNA of the CDR3: TGTGCCATCAGGGGCGTGACCGGGGAGCTGTTTTTT.

The chain carries TRBV6-2 or TRBV6-3 and TRBJ1-5; D ambiguous. From germline, CDR1 is MNHEY and CDR2 SVGEGT. V was pared by 4 bases and J by 0 bases, with 16 bases between. The CDR3 runs 17 residues. This CDR3 is CASSSRRGNYSNQPQHF. CDR3 nucleotide sequence: TGTGCCAGCAGTTCGCGCCGGGGTAATTATAGCAATCAGCCCCAGCATTTT.

In its sample, this clone was seen once. The rearrangement joins TRBV6-2 or TRBV6-3 to TRBJ2-6, with D possibly being TRBD1 (6 bases). The germline CDR1 and CDR2 sequences are MNHEY and SVGEGT. This CDR3 is built from 19 residues. V was cut by 5 bases and J by 0 bases, with 20 bases left in between. The CDR3 loop reads CASSPLSGRGNSGANVLTF. Here the CDR3 DNA reads TGTGCCAGCAGTCCCCTGTCAGGCAGGGGAAACTCTGGGGCCAACGTCCTGACTTTC.

This chain uses TRBV19 with TRBJ1-5, with 8 bases aligning to TRBD1. The CDR3 sequence is 16 residues long. Germline values: CDR1 LNHDA, CDR2 SQIVND (reference sequence). V trimming: 6 bases; J trimming: 0 bases; junction bases outside the gene matches: 7. The CDR3 DNA is TGTGCCAGTAGCCCATGGACAGGGCGTAGCAATCAGCCCCAGCATTTT. This encodes CASSPWTGRSNQPQHF.

The chain employs TRBV7-2 and TRBJ2-2; 10 positions agree with TRBD2. The CDR3 spans 16 residues. Germline V gives CDR1 SGHTA, CDR2 FQGNSA. Unmatched junction bases numbered 5, after V lost 1 base and J lost 6 bases. CDR3 bases: TGTGCCAGCAGCTTAGATTCTAGCGGGGGCTCCGGGGAGCTGTTTTTT. Translation: CASSLDSSGGSGELFF.

This chain joins TRBV7-9 and TRBJ2-5; 7 nucleotides line up with TRBD1. Germline CDR1 and CDR2: SEHNR and FQNEAQ (reference sequence). The CDR3 loop spans 14 amino acids. Germline trimming cut 3 bases from V and 4 bases from J; bases unmatched to any gene: 5. The CDR3 protein is CASSLGQGVETQYF. The CDR3 DNA follows: TGTGCCAGCAGCTTGGGGCAGGGGGTAGAGACCCAGTACTTC.

The CDR3 sequence: CASSYGTSGEQFF. The DNA of the CDR3 is TGTGCCAGCAGCTACGGGACTAGCGGTGAGCAGTTCTTC. The chain couples TRBV3-1 (or the pseudogene TRBV3-2) to TRBJ2-1; 11 bases match TRBD2. Trimming cost V 5 bases and J 9 bases; bases outside gene matches: 3. Germline loops: CDR1 LGHDT, CDR2 YNNKEL (reference sequence). The CDR3 totals 13 residues.

The rearrangement joins TRBV30 to TRBJ2-2, with a tentative D call TRBD1 (6 bases). V lost 3 bases to trimming and J lost 4 bases, with 18 bases between them. The CDR3 loop spans 16 amino acids. CDR1 and CDR2 (germline): GTSNPN, SVGIG (reference sequence). CDR3 in amino acids: CAWSALGQGITGELFF. DNA for the CDR3: TGTGCCTGGAGCGCCCTTGGGCAGGGGATCACCGGGGAGCTGTTTTTT.

The chain combines TRBV15 with TRBJ1-3; the D is unclear. From germline, CDR1 is LNHNV and CDR2 YYDKDF (reference sequence). The ends were cut back, 0 bases at V and 1 base at J, with 7 bases in the middle. The CDR3 extends over 15 amino acids. The CDR3 DNA reads as TGTGCCACCAGCAGAGACTGGCAGTCTGGAAACACCATATATTTT. It is translated as CATSRDWQSGNTIYF.

J is TRBJ1-1 and V is TRBV11-1; 11 nucleotides match TRBD1. Trimming took 0 bases from V and 8 from J; bases not matched to a gene: 5. Germline loops: CDR1 SGHAT, CDR2 FQDESV (reference sequence). This CDR3 region has 15 residues. The CDR3 sequence: CASSLAGTGGYEAFF. The CDR3 DNA follows: TGTGCCAGCAGCTTAGCTGGGACAGGGGGGTACGAAGCTTTCTTT.

This chain links TRBV9 with TRBJ2-7, with D possibly matching TRBD1 (6 bases). The CDR3 totals 14 residues. V was cut by 7 bases and J by 2 bases, with 16 bases left in between. Germline CDR1 is SGDLS and CDR2 is YYNGEE. The CDR3 is CASGRGDIAYEQYF. The CDR3 bases are TGTGCCAGCGGACGAGGGGACATAGCCTACGAGCAGTACTTC.